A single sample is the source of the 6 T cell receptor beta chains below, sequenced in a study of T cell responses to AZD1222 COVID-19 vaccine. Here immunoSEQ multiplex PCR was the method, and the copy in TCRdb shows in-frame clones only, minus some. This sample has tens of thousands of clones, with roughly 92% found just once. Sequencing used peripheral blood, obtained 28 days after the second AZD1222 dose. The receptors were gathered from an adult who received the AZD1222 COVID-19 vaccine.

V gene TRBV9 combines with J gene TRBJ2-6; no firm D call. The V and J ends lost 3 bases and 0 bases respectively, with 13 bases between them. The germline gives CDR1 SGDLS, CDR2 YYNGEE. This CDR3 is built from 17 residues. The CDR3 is CASSGTPSPSGANVLTF. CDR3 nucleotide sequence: TGTGCCAGCAGCGGTACCCCGAGCCCCTCTGGGGCCAACGTCCTGACTTTC.

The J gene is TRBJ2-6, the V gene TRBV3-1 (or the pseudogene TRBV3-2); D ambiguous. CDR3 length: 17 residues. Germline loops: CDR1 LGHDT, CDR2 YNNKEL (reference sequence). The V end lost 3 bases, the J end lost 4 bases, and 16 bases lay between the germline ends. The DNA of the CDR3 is TGTGCCAGCAGCCAGGCCTTTCGGGTTAGCGGGGCCAACGTCCTGACTTTC. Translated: CASSQAFRVSGANVLTF.

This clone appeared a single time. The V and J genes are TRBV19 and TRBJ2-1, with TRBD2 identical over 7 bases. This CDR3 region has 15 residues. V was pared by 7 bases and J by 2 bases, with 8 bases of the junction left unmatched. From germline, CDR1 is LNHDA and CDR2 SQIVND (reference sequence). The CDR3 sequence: CASTLGGGTYNEQFF. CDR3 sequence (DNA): TGTGCCAGTACACTGGGGGGGGGTACCTACAATGAGCAGTTCTTC.

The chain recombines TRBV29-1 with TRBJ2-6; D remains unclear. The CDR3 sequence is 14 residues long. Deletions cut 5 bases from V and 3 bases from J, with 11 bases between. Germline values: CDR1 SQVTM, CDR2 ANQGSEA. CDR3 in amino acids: CSVQFWGGANVLTF. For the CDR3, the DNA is TGCAGCGTTCAGTTTTGGGGTGGGGCCAACGTCCTGACTTTC.

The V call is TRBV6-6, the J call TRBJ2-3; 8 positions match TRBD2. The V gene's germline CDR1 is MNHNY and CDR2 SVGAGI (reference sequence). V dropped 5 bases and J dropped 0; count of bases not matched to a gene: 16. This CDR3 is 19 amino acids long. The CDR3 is CASSPLSGSGGTSTDTQYF. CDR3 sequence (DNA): TGTGCCAGCAGTCCCCTGTCCGGGAGCGGGGGAACTAGCACAGATACGCAGTATTTT.

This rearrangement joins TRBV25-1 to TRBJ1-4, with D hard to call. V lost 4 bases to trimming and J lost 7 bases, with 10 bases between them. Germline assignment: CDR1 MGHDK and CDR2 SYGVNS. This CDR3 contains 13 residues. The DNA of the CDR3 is TGTGCCAGCAGTGGGCAACTAGGTGAAAAACTGTTTTTT. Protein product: CASSGQLGEKLFF.